This T cell receptor beta chain was sequenced during a study of cytomegalovirus exposure and HLA in healthy donors. Whole-study findings and limits: As was reported, the classifier diagnosed cytomegalovirus status with high specificity and sensitivity.

With 2 bases clipped from V and 7 bases from J, the junction kept 10 bases outside the gene matches. This CDR3 is built from 16 residues. Germline V lookup: CDR1 SGHAT, CDR2 FQNNGV. This clone was seen just once. Its antigen is still unknown. The PCR employed 60 Vbeta primers together with 13 Jbeta primers. The method was immunoSEQ multiplex PCR; TCRdb's version includes in-frame clones alone and lacks a portion of them. The table shows about 57,000 clones, with 55% to 85% occurring only once. Sequencing was done on a sample of PBMCs. V usage is TRBV11-2 and J usage is TRBJ1-5; 8 bases fit TRBD1. The origin of this receptor is a woman in her forties or fifties in good health and CMV-seronegative. CDR3 residues: CASSLSGAGGQQPQHF. CDR3 sequence (DNA): TGTGCCAGCAGCTTAAGTGGGGCAGGGGGCCAACAGCCCCAGCATTTT.